The 30 T cell receptor beta chains below come from one sample, sequenced in a study of T cells in lung cancer brain metastases. Clones were sequenced by immunoSEQ multiplex PCR, and TCRdb holds only the in-frame ones, with some missing. The data show about 4,000 clones, roughly 90% seen once. The sequencing input was tumor tissue from the primary lung tumor. The receptors shown here come from a man in his 60s with non-small cell lung cancer.

The V and J genes are TRBV7-3 and TRBJ2-6; D call uncertain. The germline CDR1 and CDR2 sequences are SGHTA and FQGTGA. V lost 3 bases, J lost 2 bases, and 5 bases lay in between. The CDR3 has 14 residues. The CDR3 coding sequence is TGTGCCAGCAGCTTGGTCGCTGGGGCCAACGTCCTGACTTTC. It yields the protein CASSLVAGANVLTF.

The chain combines TRBV2 with TRBJ2-3; 9 bases are shared with TRBD1. Germline V gives CDR1 SNHLY, CDR2 FYNNEI. Trimming took 10 bases from V and 5 from J; bases not matched to a gene: 4. The length of the CDR3 is 12 residues. CDR3 amino acids: CANGQGKDTQYF. As DNA, the CDR3 is TGTGCCAACGGACAGGGGAAAGATACGCAGTATTTT.

This rearrangement joins TRBV5-6 to TRBJ2-7; D remains ambiguous. This CDR3 contains 11 residues. The V gene's germline CDR1 is SGHDT and CDR2 YYEEEE. Trimming cost V 4 bases and J 2 bases, with 4 bases left between them. The CDR3 is CASSRTYEQYF. CDR3 nucleotide sequence: TGTGCCAGCAGCCGAACCTACGAGCAGTACTTC.

The V gene is TRBV6-1, the J gene TRBJ2-3, with 7 bases lining up with TRBD1. V lost 5 bases and J lost 4; bases outside the gene matches: 6. This CDR3 has 14 residues. The germline V gene has CDR1 MNHNS and CDR2 SASEGT. CDR3 residues: CASSPRQGADTQYF. The CDR3 DNA reads as TGTGCCAGCAGTCCGCGACAGGGAGCAGATACGCAGTATTTT.

V gene TRBV15 combines with J gene TRBJ2-6; no definite D call. The V end lost 1 base, the J end lost 0 bases, and 16 bases lay between the germline ends. This CDR3 is built from 19 residues. In germline, CDR1 is LNHNV, CDR2 YYDKDF (reference sequence). CDR3 DNA: TGTGCCACCAGCAGAGCTTTCCAGAGGTGGAGCTCTGGGGCCAACGTCCTGACTTTC. Protein product: CATSRAFQRWSSGANVLTF.

The rearrangement joins TRBV7-9 to TRBJ1-5; weak D call: TRBD1 (6 bases). Trimming took 3 bases from V and 1 from J, leaving 7 bases between them. Germline V gene sequence: CDR1 SEHNR, CDR2 FQNEAQ (reference sequence). This CDR3 has 14 amino acids. The CDR3 spells CASSFTGSNQPQHF. As DNA, the CDR3 is TGTGCCAGCAGCTTCACAGGGAGCAATCAGCCCCAGCATTTT.

Comment on this clone: The germline gene is not matched at one end of the junction; a read error may be the cause. The chain has TRBV19 and TRBJ1-2; 12 positions agree with TRBD1. The CDR3 loop spans 16 amino acids. CDR1 and CDR2 (germline): LNHDA, SQIVND (reference sequence). The CDR3 here is CASSRDRGPGGYGYTF. In nucleotides, the CDR3 is TGTGCCAGCAGTAGGGACAGGGGGCCCGGGGGCTATGGCTACACCTTC.

The chain is built from TRBV7-2 and TRBJ1-3; TRBD1 might be the D (6 bases). The CDR3 has 16 amino acids. The ends were cut back, 5 bases at V and 0 bases at J, with 14 bases in the middle. CDR1 SGHTA and CDR2 FQGNSA come from the germline V gene. Here the CDR3 reads CASSQSGASSGNTIYF. Here the CDR3 DNA reads TGTGCCAGCAGCCAATCAGGGGCGTCCTCTGGAAACACCATATATTTT.

This clone has only a few counts. The gene calls are TRBV14 and TRBJ2-1, with 10 bases that match TRBD2. Germline CDR1 reads SGHDN; CDR2 reads FVKESK. This CDR3 has 15 residues. V gave up 1 base and J gave up 7 bases; unmatched junction bases: 4. The DNA for the CDR3 is TGTGCCAGCAGCCAAGGACTAGCGGGTATAAATGAGCAGTTCTTC. Translated, it gives CASSQGLAGINEQFF.

This rearrangement joins TRBV30 to TRBJ1-2; 7 nucleotides line up with TRBD1. Trimming at V came to 4 bases and at J to 4 bases, leaving 15 bases not matched to a gene. The CDR3 consists of 16 residues. CDR1 and CDR2 from the germline V gene are GTSNPN and SVGIG (reference sequence). CDR3 coding DNA: TGTGCCTGGACCAAAGCCCTGACAGGGAATACCTATGGCTACACCTTC. Its translation: CAWTKALTGNTYGYTF.

This sequence joins TRBV2 and TRBJ2-7; D is perhaps TRBD2 (5 bases). The germline V and J ends were trimmed by 6 bases and 1 base, with 19 bases remaining between them. The length of the CDR3 is 16 residues. Germline V lookup: CDR1 SNHLY, CDR2 FYNNEI. The CDR3 spells CASRPVPNQRSYEQYF. Written as DNA, the CDR3 is TGTGCCAGCAGGCCAGTACCTAACCAGCGGTCCTACGAGCAGTACTTC.

The chain recombines TRBV14 with TRBJ1-6, with TRBD1 as a possible D gene (6 bases). Germline V lookup: CDR1 SGHDN, CDR2 FVKESK. This CDR3 is built from 13 residues. V was shortened by 4 bases and J by 10 bases, with 11 bases between the two germline ends. DNA for the CDR3: TGTGCCAGCAGCCGTGACAGGAACTCACCCCTCCACTTT. It is translated as CASSRDRNSPLHF.

The chain carries TRBV15 and TRBJ2-3; 8 bases line up with TRBD2. There are 16 residues in the CDR3. The J segment lost 0 bases and the V segment lost 4 bases, leaving 6 bases of the junction unmatched. CDR1 LNHNV and CDR2 YYDKDF come from the germline V gene (reference sequence). CDR3 nucleotides: TGTGCCACCAGCACCCGGACTAGCCCAAGCACAGATACGCAGTATTTT. It encodes CATSTRTSPSTDTQYF.

This chain connects TRBV4-3 to TRBJ2-3; TRBD2 aligns across 9 bases. The trim removed 0 bases at V and 5 bases at J, leaving 3 bases unmatched. The length of the CDR3 is 15 residues. Per germline, CDR1 LGHNA and CDR2 YSLEER. The chain's CDR3 is CASSQDSGGQDTQYF. The CDR3 nucleotides are TGCGCCAGCAGCCAAGATAGCGGGGGACAAGATACGCAGTATTTT.

The chain joins TRBV6-5 to TRBJ2-1; 9 bases match TRBD2. The CDR3 is 16 amino acids. Germline-derived CDR1 and CDR2 are MNHEY and SVGAGI. V shed 3 bases and J 3 bases; nucleotides not matched to a gene: 6. The CDR3 loop reads CASSYTAGGVYNEQFF. Here the CDR3 DNA reads TGTGCCAGCAGTTATACAGCGGGGGGAGTCTACAATGAGCAGTTCTTC.

V usage is TRBV5-1 and J usage is TRBJ2-1, with D maybe TRBD2 (7 bases). V gave up 0 bases and J gave up 9 bases, with 13 bases separating them. CDR3 length: 14 residues. Germline CDR1 is SGHRS and CDR2 is YFSETQ. The CDR3 DNA sequence: TGCGCCAGCAGCTTGGTCGGGGGGCGGAGTGAGCAGTTCTTC. This translates into CASSLVGGRSEQFF.

This chain uses TRBV7-9 with TRBJ1-1; TRBD1 is a possible D gene (6 bases). Germline values: CDR1 SEHNR, CDR2 FQNEAQ (reference sequence). The V end was cut by 5 bases, the J end by 7 bases, with 11 bases between. This CDR3 contains 12 residues. CDR3 region: CASSRRGDEAFF. CDR3 sequence (DNA): TGTGCCAGCAGCCGTAGGGGGGATGAAGCTTTCTTT.

V and J are TRBV7-9 and TRBJ2-3; 8 positions agree with TRBD2. The junction had 11 bases not matched to a gene; V was cut back by 7 bases and J by 2 bases. Germline V gives CDR1 SEHNR, CDR2 FQNEAQ (reference sequence). The CDR3 runs 16 residues. The CDR3 region is CASNLGPAGATDTQYF. The CDR3 coding sequence is TGTGCCAGCAACCTAGGGCCAGCGGGAGCCACAGATACGCAGTATTTT.

The genes are TRBV5-1 and TRBJ1-2; D may be TRBD1 (6 bases). Germline V gene lookup returns CDR1 SGHRS and CDR2 YFSETQ. Trimming removed 3 bases at V and 7 bases at J, with 13 bases between. CDR3 length: 13 residues. DNA of the CDR3: TGCGCCAGCAGCTACGGACAGAGCAGTGGCTACACCTTC. Its translation is CASSYGQSSGYTF.

This chain connects TRBV29-1 to TRBJ1-1; D is undetermined. The CDR3 totals 12 residues. The germline CDR1 and CDR2 sequences are SQVTM and ANQGSEA. The V end was cut by 6 bases, the J end by 5 bases, with 13 bases between. The chain's CDR3 is CSVRFSGTEAFF. In DNA form, the CDR3 reads TGCAGCGTCCGCTTTTCCGGAACTGAAGCTTTCTTT. Full variable domain (outside the CDR3, taken from reference TRBV29-1 and TRBJ1-1): SAVISQKPSRDICQRGTSLTIQCQVDSQVTMMFWYRQQPGQSLTLIATANQGSEATYESGFVIDKFPISRPNLTFSTLTVSNMSPEDSSIYLCSVRFSGTEAFFGQGTRLTVV.

This chain joins TRBV7-2 and TRBJ2-3, with 8 bases fitting TRBD2. CDR1 is SGHTA and CDR2 is FQGNSA in the germline V gene. The V gene end was trimmed by 4 bases and the J gene end by 6 bases; junction bases not matched to a gene: 3. The CDR3 runs to 13 residues. CDR3 DNA sequence: TGTGCCAGCAGCTCCCGACTAGCGGATACGCAGTATTTT. Its protein is CASSSRLADTQYF.

This chain connects TRBV11-3 to TRBJ2-2, with TRBD2 as a possible D gene (5 bases). The CDR3 totals 17 residues. Germline V gives CDR1 SGHNT, CDR2 YENEEA. The V gene lost 5 bases and the J gene lost 6 bases, with 22 bases spanning the gap. CDR3 sequence (DNA): TGTGCCAGCAGCCTCAGCCGGATAGCGACCTCTCCCGGGGAGCTGTTTTTT. Translating gives CASSLSRIATSPGELFF.

As regards this clone: One end of the junction is discordant with germline, which a read error may explain. Different DNA sequences within this sample yield the same CDR3. The chain is built from TRBV9 and TRBJ1-1; D is ambiguous. The CDR3 is 13 residues long. Per germline, CDR1 SGDLS and CDR2 YYNGEE. This CDR3 reads CASSTTANTEAFF. The CDR3 DNA sequence: TGTGCCAGCAGCACCACAGCGAACACTGAAGCTTTTTTT.

The chain recombines TRBV7-9 with TRBJ1-3; TRBD1 matches at 8 bases. This CDR3 has 15 residues. V gave up 5 bases and J gave up 5 bases; unmatched junction bases: 8. The V gene's germline CDR1 is SEHNR and CDR2 FQNEAQ (reference sequence). The CDR3 DNA reads TGTGCCAGCAGCCAAAGGGCAGGGGGCAGAAACACCATATATTTT. It specifies CASSQRAGGRNTIYF. Full variable domain (rest looked up from reference TRBV7-9 and TRBJ1-3): DTGVSQNPRHKITKRGQNVTFRCDPISEHNRLYWYRQTLGQGPEFLTYFQNEAQLEKSRLLSDRFSAERPKGSFSTLEIQRTEQGDSAMYLCASSQRAGGRNTIYFGEGSWLTVV.

A few counts support this clone. This chain links TRBV6-1 with TRBJ1-6; 9 nucleotides align to TRBD1. Trimming cost V 7 bases and J 6 bases; bases outside gene matches: 4. CDR3 size: 14 residues. The germline V gene has CDR1 MNHNS and CDR2 SASEGT. The CDR3 here is CASTRDRVNSPLHF. In DNA form, the CDR3 reads TGTGCCAGCACCCGGGACAGGGTTAATTCACCCCTCCACTTT.

V and J are TRBV19 and TRBJ2-5; 10 bases match TRBD1. Germline V gene sequence: CDR1 LNHDA, CDR2 SQIVND (reference sequence). This CDR3 is built from 15 residues. With 6 bases clipped from V and 4 bases from J, the junction kept 8 bases outside the gene matches. CDR3 in amino acids: CASRETGGVGETQYF. CDR3 coding DNA: TGTGCCAGTAGGGAGACAGGGGGCGTCGGAGAGACCCAGTACTTC.

This rearrangement joins TRBV30 to TRBJ1-5; the D gene is possibly TRBD1 (6 bases). This CDR3 region has 13 residues. V lost 6 bases, J lost 5 bases, and 14 bases lay in between. The germline CDR1 and CDR2 sequences are GTSNPN and SVGIG (reference sequence). The chain's CDR3 is CACWGQEHQPQHF. Written as DNA, the CDR3 is TGTGCCTGTTGGGGGCAGGAACATCAGCCCCAGCATTTT.

The V call is TRBV5-4, the J call TRBJ1-1; 7 nucleotides line up with TRBD1. Germline V CDR1 and CDR2: SGHNT, YYREEE (reference sequence). The CDR3 has 14 amino acids. V lost 0 bases and J lost 1; bases outside the gene matches: 0. CDR3 coding DNA: TGTGCCAGCAGCTTGGGGGACAGGAACACTGAAGCTTTCTTT. It is translated as CASSLGDRNTEAFF.

J is TRBJ1-5 and V is TRBV6-5; D gene unclear. V shed 5 bases and J shed 1 base, with 9 bases lying between them. CDR3 size: 14 residues. CDR1 MNHEY and CDR2 SVGAGI come from the germline V gene. For the CDR3, the DNA is TGTGCCAGCAGTATCGACCGGAGCAATCAGCCCCAGCATTTT. Residues: CASSIDRSNQPQHF.

This chain uses TRBV30 with TRBJ1-4; D is undetermined. The CDR3 contains 11 residues. V lost 4 bases and J lost 15, with 15 bases in between. Germline values: CDR1 GTSNPN, CDR2 SVGIG (reference sequence). CDR3 protein: CAWMTTVTVFF. For the CDR3, the DNA is TGTGCCTGGATGACTACTGTGACTGTGTTTTTT.